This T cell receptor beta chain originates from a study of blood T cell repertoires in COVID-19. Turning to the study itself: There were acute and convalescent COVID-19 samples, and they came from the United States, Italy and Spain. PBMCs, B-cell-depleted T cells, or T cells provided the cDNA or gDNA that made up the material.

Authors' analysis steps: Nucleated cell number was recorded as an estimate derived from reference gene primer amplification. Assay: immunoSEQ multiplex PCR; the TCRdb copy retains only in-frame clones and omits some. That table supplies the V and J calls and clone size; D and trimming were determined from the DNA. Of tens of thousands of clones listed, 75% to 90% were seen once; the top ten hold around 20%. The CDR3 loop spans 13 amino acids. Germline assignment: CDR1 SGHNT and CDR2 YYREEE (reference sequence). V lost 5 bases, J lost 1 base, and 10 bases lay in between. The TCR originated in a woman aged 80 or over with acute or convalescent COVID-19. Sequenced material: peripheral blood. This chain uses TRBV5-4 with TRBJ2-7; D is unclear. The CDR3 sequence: CASSIQDSYEQYF. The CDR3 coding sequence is TGTGCCAGCAGTATTCAGGATTCCTACGAGCAGTACTTC.